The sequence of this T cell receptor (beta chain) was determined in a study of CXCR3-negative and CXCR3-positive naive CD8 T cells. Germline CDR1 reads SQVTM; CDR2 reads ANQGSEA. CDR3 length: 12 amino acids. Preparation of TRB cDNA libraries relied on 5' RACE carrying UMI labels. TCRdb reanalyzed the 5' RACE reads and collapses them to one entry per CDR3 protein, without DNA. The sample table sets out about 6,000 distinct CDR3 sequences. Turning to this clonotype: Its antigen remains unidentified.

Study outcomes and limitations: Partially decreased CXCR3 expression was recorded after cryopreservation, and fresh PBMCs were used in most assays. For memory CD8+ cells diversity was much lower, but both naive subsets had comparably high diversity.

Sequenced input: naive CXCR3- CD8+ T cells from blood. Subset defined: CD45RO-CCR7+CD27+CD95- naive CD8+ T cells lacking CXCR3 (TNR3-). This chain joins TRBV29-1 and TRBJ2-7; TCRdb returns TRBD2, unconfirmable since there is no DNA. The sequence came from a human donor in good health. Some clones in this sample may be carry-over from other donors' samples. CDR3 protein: CSVAWADYEQYF.